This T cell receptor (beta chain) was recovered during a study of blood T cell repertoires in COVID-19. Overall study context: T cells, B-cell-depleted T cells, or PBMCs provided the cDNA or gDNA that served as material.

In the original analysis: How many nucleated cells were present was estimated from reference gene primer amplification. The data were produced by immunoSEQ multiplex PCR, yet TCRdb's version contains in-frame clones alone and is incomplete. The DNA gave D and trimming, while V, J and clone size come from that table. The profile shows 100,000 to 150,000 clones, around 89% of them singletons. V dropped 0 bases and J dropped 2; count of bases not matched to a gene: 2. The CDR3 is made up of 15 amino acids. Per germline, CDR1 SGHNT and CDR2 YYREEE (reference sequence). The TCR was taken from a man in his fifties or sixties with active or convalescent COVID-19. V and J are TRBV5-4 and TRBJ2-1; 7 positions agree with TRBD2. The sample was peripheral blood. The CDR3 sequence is CASSLVGGTYNEQFF. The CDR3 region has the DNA TGTGCCAGCAGCTTGGTCGGGGGGACCTACAATGAGCAGTTCTTC.